The rows below give T cell receptor beta chains drawn from one sample of a study of blood T cells in healthy people across ages. TCRdb re-analysed the 5' RACE reads in MiXCR, keeping a single row per CDR3 protein. The table shows over 1.5 million distinct CDR3 sequences, with around 48% occurring only once. Sequencing was done on a sample of blood. Receptors were obtained from a woman in her forties in good health. CDR3s include the opening cysteine and the closing phenylalanine or tryptophan. The D gene is left open where the match is weak. Clone size is given for some rows only: seen once, a few or many times, or a class if the clone is expanded.

clone size	D gene	V gene	J gene	CDR3 protein	CDR3 DNA
.	.	TRBV7-2	TRBJ1-6	CASSLLVPDGGAPLHF	TGTGCCAGCAGCTTACTTGTACCCGATGGTGGGGCTCCCCTCCACTTT
few	.	TRBV3-1	TRBJ2-1	CASSQDFKGPGQFF	TGTGCCAGCAGCCAAGATTTTAAGGGACCCGGTCAGTTCTTC
.	.	TRBV13	TRBJ1-6	CASSLVSWGSRLYNSPLHF	TGTGCCAGCAGCTTAGTATCATGGGGGAGTCGGCTCTATAATTCACCCCTCCACTTT
.	.	TRBV5-1	TRBJ1-2	CASSLEWGKRGNGYTF	TGCGCCAGCAGCTTGGAATGGGGGAAACGGGGCAATGGCTACACCTTC
.	TRBD1	TRBV12-3/TRBV12-4	TRBJ2-7	CASSLAQETGWKNEQYF	TGTGCCAGCAGTTTAGCGCAGGAGACAGGGTGGAAAAACGAGCAGTACTTC
.	.	TRBV20-1	TRBJ1-5	CSASGQISNQPQHF	TGCAGTGCTAGTGGGCAGATTAGCAATCAGCCCCAGCATTTT
few	.	TRBV5-1	TRBJ2-3	CASRNLPSDTQYF	TGCGCCAGCAGGAACCTTCCCTCAGATACGCAGTATTTT
.	.	TRBV6-2/TRBV6-3	TRBJ2-7	CASSYSLRQHLYEQYF	TGTGCCAGCAGTTACTCTCTCCGACAGCATCTCTACGAGCAGTACTTC
few	.	TRBV6-2/TRBV6-3	TRBJ2-4	CASTSQRTAGLGIQYF	TGTGCCAGCACGAGCCAACGGACAGCCGGGTTGGGCATTCAGTACTTC
.	.	TRBV7-2	TRBJ1-1	CASSLGGTGRRIGRNTEAFF	TGTGCCAGCAGCTTAGGTGGTACAGGGAGGAGGATAGGCCGGAACACTGAAGCTTTCTTT
.	.	TRBV7-6	TRBJ2-1	CASTEGGALNEQFF	TGTGCCAGCACCGAAGGGGGGGCGCTCAATGAGCAGTTCTTC
.	TRBD1	TRBV27	TRBJ2-3	CASGTAATDTQYF	TGTGCCAGCGGGACAGCAGCCACAGATACGCAGTATTTT
.	.	TRBV7-2	TRBJ2-3	CASSLLGSGALTDTQYF	TGTGCCAGCAGCTTACTGGGTAGCGGAGCACTCACAGATACGCAGTATTTT
.	.	TRBV4-2	TRBJ2-6	CASSQDGTNSGANVLTF	TGTGCCAGCAGCCAAGATGGGACAAACTCTGGGGCCAACGTCCTGACTTTC
once	.	TRBV12-3/TRBV12-4	TRBJ2-3	CASSHTGSGTDTQYF	TGTGCCAGCAGCCATACAGGGTCCGGCACAGATACGCAGTATTTT
.	.	TRBV29-1	TRBJ1-1	CSVEPRDGTEVFF	TGCAGCGTTGAGCCCAGAGACGGCACTGAAGTTTTCTTT
.	.	TRBV28	TRBJ1-2	CASRDQARGYTF	TGTGCCAGCAGGGACCAAGCCCGTGGCTACACCTTC
.	TRBD2	TRBV3-1	TRBJ2-3	CASSPMTSFTDTQYF	TGTGCCAGCAGCCCCATGACTAGCTTCACAGATACGCAGTATTTT
once	.	TRBV5-6	TRBJ1-2	CASSFRRGDYGYTF	TGTGCCAGCAGCTTTAGGCGGGGGGACTATGGCTACACCTTC
few	TRBD2	TRBV6-5	TRBJ2-5	CASSSLGILAGGQETQYF	TGTGCCAGCAGTTCTCTCGGCATACTAGCGGGGGGCCAAGAGACCCAGTACTTC
.	.	TRBV5-1	TRBJ2-1	CASSWGALMGINEQFF	TGCGCCAGCAGCTGGGGGGCCCTCATGGGGATCAATGAGCAGTTCTTC
.	.	TRBV10-3	TRBJ2-6	CAISDSEPPREANVLTF	TGTGCCATCAGTGATTCCGAGCCCCCTAGGGAGGCCAACGTCCTGACTTTC
.	TRBD1	TRBV6-2/TRBV6-3	TRBJ2-7	CASRRLAGTARSEQYF	TGTGCCAGCAGACGACTCGCCGGGACAGCGCGATCCGAGCAGTACTTC
.	.	TRBV4-3	TRBJ1-2	CASSQDTGVWYGYTF	TGCGCCAGCAGCCAAGATACGGGGGTGTGGTATGGCTACACCTTC
.	TRBD1	TRBV7-3	TRBJ1-1	CASPRGPGEAFF	TGTGCCAGTCCCAGGGGGCCCGGTGAAGCTTTCTTT
.	TRBD1	TRBV4-3	TRBJ1-2	CASSYTGQADLYGYTF	TGCGCCAGCAGTTATACGGGACAGGCCGACCTCTATGGCTACACCTTC
.	.	TRBV15	TRBJ2-5	CATSRVGGAETQYF	TGTGCCACCAGCAGAGTTGGGGGGGCGGAGACCCAGTACTTC
many	TRBD1	TRBV29-1	TRBJ2-7	CSVEGTGGEQYF	TGCAGCGTTGAGGGTACAGGGGGCGAGCAGTACTTC
.	.	TRBV28	TRBJ1-1	CASSLTIKNTEAFF	TGTGCCAGCAGTTTAACCATCAAGAACACTGAAGCTTTCTTT
few	TRBD1	TRBV5-1	TRBJ1-2	CASSSQGSNYGYTF	TGTGCCAGCAGTTCACAGGGGTCTAACTATGGCTACACCTTC
many	.	TRBV4-3	TRBJ2-6	CASSQDPRGSGANVLTF	TGTGCCAGCAGCCAAGATCCTCGGGGCTCTGGGGCCAACGTCCTGACTTTC
few	.	TRBV20-1	TRBJ2-1	CSARRTGTYNEQFF	TGCAGTGCTAGACGGACGGGGACCTACAATGAGCAGTTCTTC
few	.	TRBV7-2	TRBJ1-2	CASSNGRIGSGYTF	TGTGCCAGCAGCAACGGACGGATCGGAAGTGGCTACACCTTC
few	TRBD2	TRBV7-2	TRBJ2-3	CASRPVGSGGMNTQYF	TGTGCCAGCAGACCTGTAGGGAGCGGGGGGATGAATACGCAGTATTTT
.	.	TRBV1	TRBJ2-5	CTSSQVGPGAGEKTQYF	.
.	.	TRBV7-2	TRBJ2-5	CASSQAGVGEQYF	TGTGCCAGCAGCCAAGCAGGGGTCGGGGAGCAGTACTTC
few	TRBD2	TRBV7-8	TRBJ2-5	CASSFRSGETQYF	TGTGCCAGCAGCTTCCGTAGCGGGGAGACCCAGTACTTC
few	.	TRBV7-9	TRBJ2-1	CASSLAGTQYNEQFF	TGTGCCAGCAGCTTGGCCGGGACACAATACAATGAGCAGTTCTTC
.	.	TRBV15	TRBJ1-6	CATSRDQYSPLHF	TGTGCCACCAGCAGAGATCAGTATTCACCCCTCCACTTT
few	.	TRBV3-1	TRBJ2-1	CASSQYGPNNEQFF	TGTGCCAGCAGCCAATATGGGCCGAACAATGAGCAGTTCTTC
few	.	TRBV7-2	TRBJ2-5	CASSSPTTGYF	TGTGCCAGCAGCTCCCCGACTACGGGGTACTTC
.	.	TRBV20-1	TRBJ1-6	CSAKQGYRNSPLHF	TGCAGTGCTAAGCAGGGTTATAGAAATTCACCCCTCCACTTT
many	TRBD1	TRBV20-1	TRBJ2-6	CSARDRLSGANVLTF	TGCAGTGCTCGGGACAGACTCTCTGGGGCCAACGTCCTGACTTTC
.	.	TRBV15	TRBJ2-3	CATSRDLGSGPPSTDTQYF	TGTGCCACCAGCAGAGATCTGGGATCCGGGCCTCCTAGCACAGATACGCAGTATTTT
.	.	TRBV20-1	TRBJ2-1	CSAREGLKNEQFF	TGCAGTGCTAGAGAGGGTTTGAAGAATGAGCAGTTCTTC
few	TRBD1	TRBV10-3	TRBJ2-3	CAISESDRADTQYF	TGTGCCATCAGTGAGTCGGACAGGGCAGATACGCAGTATTTT
.	TRBD1	TRBV20-1	TRBJ2-7	CSARKTGYEQYF	TGCAGTGCTAGGAAGACAGGGTACGAGCAGTACTTC